The entry that follows covers one T cell receptor (beta chain) sequence. In the authors' workflow: Reference gene primer amplification gave nucleated cell count estimates. Sequenced by immunoSEQ multiplex PCR; TCRdb stores in-frame clones only, minus some. V, J and clone size are taken as reported in that table, and D and trimming were inferred from the DNA itself. Among about 190,000 clones listed, 65% to 85% were seen once. The data derive from a study of blood T cell repertoires in COVID-19. Overall study: The samples span acute and convalescent COVID-19 from the United States, Italy and Spain. The analysed material was cDNA or gDNA that came from T cells, B-cell-depleted T cells, or PBMCs.

The CDR3 covers 16 residues. What the recovered Cohort 3 donors had was two negative PCRs, clearance, or symptom resolution. The sequenced sample was PBMCs or T cells enriched from blood (not recorded which). This receptor was taken from a young woman who had recovered from COVID-19. The chain links TRBV21-1 to TRBJ1-5; TRBD1, the table's D call, was not compared with the DNA. TRBV21-1 is flagged as a pseudogene. The DNA of the CDR3 is TGTGCCAGCCTGAGACGGGACAGGAGTTTACAAGGGCCCCAGCATTTT. The encoded protein is CASLRRDRSLQGPQHF.